This paragraph reports one TCR beta chain. The repertoire was sequenced with immunoSEQ multiplex PCR; TCRdb's copy has only in-frame clones and lacks some. The table has some 130,000 clones, around 97% seen once. This entry comes from a study of T cell changes during pregnancy in multiple sclerosis. Trimming took off 5 bases at V and 7 bases at J, with 18 bases between the two ends. This CDR3 is 15 amino acids long. Germline V gene lookup returns CDR1 SGHNT and CDR2 YENEEA. The chain links TRBV11-3 to TRBJ2-1; a possible D gene is TRBD2 (5 bases). The sequenced sample was peripheral blood, obtained after pregnancy. The TCR comes from a female donor with multiple sclerosis, enrolled in a pregnancy study. The CDR3 loop reads CASSPSFGIGNEQFF. The CDR3 DNA sequence: TGTGCCAGCAGCCCCAGTTTCGGGATTGGGAATGAGCAGTTCTTC.